This T cell receptor beta chain was captured by sequencing in a study of immune evolution from preneoplasia to lung adenocarcinoma. Overall study results and limits: Clonality was highest in normal lung, lower in later-stage lesions apparently. Top clone frequencies peaked in normal lung, apparently declining through invasive adenocarcinoma.

As for this clone: Its antigen is unknown.

The trim removed 2 bases at V and 4 bases at J, leaving 4 bases unmatched. Germline V CDR1 and CDR2: SGHRS, YFSETQ. The CDR3 runs 15 residues. Data came from immunoSEQ multiplex PCR; TCRdb stores just in-frame clones and leaves some out. The sample carries about 7,200 clones, under 85% recorded once. Resections took place in Japan or China from about 2014 to 2018. Two lung cancer pathologists independently confirmed each histologic diagnosis. Sequenced sample: FFPE adjacent normal lung tissue. The rearrangement links TRBV5-1 to TRBJ2-3, with TRBD2 matching over 10 bases. The receptor comes from a person aged 65-85 years with lung adenocarcinoma. In DNA, the CDR3 is TGCGCCAGCAGCTTTCAGAGCGGGGGGGCAGATACGCAGTATTTT. This encodes CASSFQSGGADTQYF.